One sample yielded the 20 T cell receptor beta chains listed below, sequenced in a study of metastatic and nonmetastatic thyroid tumors. Through MiXCR, TCRdb re-clonotyped the PCR reads. The data contain about 82,000 clones, 12% of them singletons. Thyroid surgery was preceded by no treatment in any patient. Sequencing was carried out using tumor tissue. The receptors stem from a female donor with papillary thyroid cancer or a benign thyroid nodule (not recorded which). Some clones in this sample may be carry-over from other donors' samples.

For this clone: It may be a read error: a sequence one base away is much more abundant. At the DNA level, this CDR3 is encoded by other sequences in the same sample as well. The CDR3 reads CSVGGTYEQYF. The CDR3 DNA is TGCAGCGTTGGGGGAACATACGAGCAGTACTTC. V usage is TRBV29-1 and J usage is TRBJ2-7; no clear D gene. Germline V gene lookup returns CDR1 SQVTM and CDR2 ANQGSEA. V gave up 4 bases and J gave up 4 bases, with 8 bases separating them. This CDR3 comprises 11 residues.

This clone showed up just a few times. A read error may be the cause here, since a much bigger clone is one base away. This chain connects TRBV28 to TRBJ2-4; D ambiguous. In germline, CDR1 is MDHEN, CDR2 SYDVKM. The CDR3 extends over 11 amino acids. The V end lost 7 bases, the J end lost 9 bases, and 10 bases lay between the germline ends. Here the CDR3 DNA reads TGTGCCAGCATCCACGGCGTCATTCAGTACTTC. Amino acids: CASIHGVIQYF.

This clone was counted at least ten times. J is TRBJ1-2 and V is TRBV5-1, with D unresolved. Germline lookup yields CDR1 SGHRS and CDR2 YFSETQ. This CDR3 has 14 residues. V was shortened by 3 bases and J by 4 bases, with 13 bases between the two germline ends. The CDR3: CASSSTVMSYGYTF. CDR3 nucleotide sequence: TGCGCCAGCAGCTCTACAGTTATGAGCTATGGCTACACCTTC.

This clone appeared many times. The chain employs TRBV12-3 or TRBV12-4 and TRBJ2-1; perhaps TRBD2 as D (6 bases). CDR3 length: 12 amino acids. Trimming shortened V by 3 bases and J by 11 bases, and 11 bases separated the two germline ends. The CDR3 DNA is TGTGCCAGCAGTTTGAGTGGCGGGAAGCAGTTCTTC. Translating it yields CASSLSGGKQFF.

This clone appeared a few times. The rearrangement links TRBV5-4 to TRBJ2-7; D ambiguous. The CDR3 extends over 14 amino acids. In germline, CDR1 is SGHNT, CDR2 YYREEE (reference sequence). V was trimmed by 5 bases and J by 2 bases, leaving 14 bases between them. CDR3 loop: CASSSWTFPYEQYF. In DNA, the CDR3 is TGTGCCAGCAGTTCCTGGACCTTCCCCTACGAGCAGTACTTC.

In this sample, this clone turned up many times. The same CDR3 arises from other DNA sequences in this sample as well. The chain has TRBV11-2 and TRBJ2-5, with a tentative D call TRBD1 (6 bases). Germline V gene lookup returns CDR1 SGHAT and CDR2 FQNNGV. This CDR3 has 12 residues. The V and J ends lost 4 bases and 5 bases respectively, with 8 bases between them. The DNA of the CDR3 is TGTGCCAGCAGCTCGCAGGGGGAGACCCAGTACTTC. As protein: CASSSQGETQYF.

This clone was observed at least ten times. The chain joins TRBV10-2 to TRBJ2-4; a weak D match, TRBD1 (6 bases). Per germline, CDR1 WSHSY and CDR2 SAAADI. The CDR3 loop spans 14 amino acids. The V end lost 6 bases, the J end lost 5 bases, and 14 bases lay between the germline ends. The CDR3 is CASRGAGVQNIQYF. The CDR3 bases are TGCGCCAGCAGGGGAGCAGGGGTCCAAAACATTCAGTACTTC.

This clone was seen repeatedly, ten times or more. The chain uses TRBV20-1 and TRBJ1-3; D gene ambiguous. The CDR3 totals 12 residues. The V gene lost 7 bases and the J gene lost 4 bases, with 11 bases spanning the gap. Germline V CDR1 and CDR2: DFQATT, SNEGSKA (reference sequence). CDR3 region: CSVGLRGNTIYF. CDR3 coding DNA: TGCAGTGTTGGGTTGCGGGGAAACACCATATATTTT.

This clone was recorded many times. The CDR3 is CASSEGQGSEETQYF. The CDR3 DNA reads as TGTGCCAGCAGCGAGGGACAGGGCTCCGAAGAGACCCAGTACTTC. The rearrangement uses TRBV11-2 and TRBJ2-5; 9 positions agree with TRBD1. The germline V gene has CDR1 SGHAT and CDR2 FQNNGV. The CDR3 is 15 residues long. V trimming: 5 bases; J trimming: 3 bases; junction bases outside the gene matches: 7. The entire variable domain, with the rest obtained from reference TRBV11-2 and TRBJ2-5, is as follows: EAGVAQSPRYKIIEKRQSVAFWCNPISGHATLYWYQQILGQGPKLLIQFQNNGVVDDSQLPKDRFSAERLKGVDSTLKIQPAKLEDSAVYLCASSEGQGSEETQYFGPGTRLLVL.

This clone was observed at least ten times. The chain couples TRBV20-1 to TRBJ2-7, with 8 positions matching TRBD2. The length of the CDR3 is 15 residues. Germline CDR1 DFQATT, CDR2 SNEGSKA (reference sequence). With 5 bases clipped from V and 4 bases from J, the junction kept 13 bases outside the gene matches. CDR3 DNA sequence: TGCAGTGCTTTACCGACTAGCGCAGGCAGGTACGAGCAGTACTTC. Encoded protein: CSALPTSAGRYEQYF.

This clone was found many times. The genes are TRBV5-8 and TRBJ2-7; D call uncertain. With 0 bases removed from V and 2 bases from J, the gap between germline ends came to 9 bases. The CDR3 extends over 14 amino acids. Germline CDR1 reads SGHTS; CDR2 reads YDEGEE. The CDR3 DNA reads as TGTGCCAGCAGCTTGGGGAGTAGGACCTACGAGCAGTACTTC. This codes for CASSLGSRTYEQYF.

This clone was picked up a small number of times. One end of the junction fails to match germline, which may point to a read error. V gene TRBV6-1 combines with J gene TRBJ2-2, with D possibly matching TRBD2 (6 bases). This CDR3 is 13 amino acids long. Germline V gene data show CDR1 as MNHNS and CDR2 as SASEGT. The CDR3 sequence: CASWGRNNGGLFF. The CDR3 DNA sequence: TGTGCCAGCTGGGGACGGAACAACGGGGGGCTGTTTTTT.

The chain links TRBV9 to TRBJ1-1, with 8 bases aligning to TRBD1. J gave up 12 bases and V 4 bases, and 14 bases lay outside the gene matches. CDR1 and CDR2 (germline): SGDLS, YYNGEE. The CDR3 has 14 residues. CDR3 protein: CASSLAYQGADTFF. Written as DNA, the CDR3 is TGTGCCAGCAGCCTAGCATATCAGGGGGCCGATACTTTCTTT.

Note on this clone: One junction end disagrees with the germline gene, perhaps due to a read error. The genes are TRBV9 and TRBJ2-3, with D perhaps matching TRBD2 (7 bases). Germline CDR1 SGDLS, CDR2 YYNGEE. CDR3 size: 16 residues. The CDR3 is CANSTQGRAGTDTQYF. In nucleotides, the CDR3 is TGTGCCAACAGCACCCAGGGGAGGGCCGGGACAGATACGCAGTATTTT.

This clone was seen repeatedly, ten times or more. The V call is TRBV2, the J call TRBJ1-1, with TRBD1 matching over 10 bases. The V gene's germline CDR1 is SNHLY and CDR2 FYNNEI. Trimming cost V 4 bases and J 8 bases; bases outside gene matches: 7. CDR3 length equals 14 residues. Here the CDR3 DNA reads TGTGCCAGCAGTGTCCCTAGACAGGGGGCCGAAGCTTTCTTT. Translating it yields CASSVPRQGAEAFF.

In this sample, this clone turned up a few times. J is TRBJ1-1 and V is TRBV6-2 or TRBV6-3; D is uncertain. Per germline, CDR1 MNHEY and CDR2 SVGEGT. The V end lost 2 bases, the J end lost 1 base, and 5 bases lay between the germline ends. This CDR3 contains 13 residues. DNA for the CDR3: TGTGCCAGCAGTTACGGAGGGAACACTGAAGCTTTCTTT. This translates into CASSYGGNTEAFF.

This clone was picked up many times. V is TRBV7-2 and J is TRBJ2-1, with 8 bases that match TRBD2. This CDR3 has 15 residues. Germline CDR1 and CDR2: SGHTA and FQGNSA. Germline trimming cut 3 bases from V and 5 bases from J; bases unmatched to any gene: 6. The CDR3 sequence: CASSFAGGTHNEQFF. DNA of the CDR3: TGTGCCAGCAGCTTTGCGGGGGGCACCCACAATGAGCAGTTCTTC.

In this sample, this clone turned up a few times. The CDR3 here is CASSEEAAGGFGYGYTF. CDR3 in DNA: TGTGCCAGCAGTGAAGAGGCAGCAGGAGGGTTTGGCTATGGCTACACCTTC. The V gene is TRBV6-1, the J gene TRBJ1-2, with D unclear. Germline V gives CDR1 MNHNS, CDR2 SASEGT. The CDR3 extends over 17 amino acids. Trimming stripped 1 base from V and 4 bases from J, with 19 bases between.

This clone occurred many times. This chain joins TRBV19 and TRBJ1-5; D not resolved. The length of the CDR3 is 13 residues. V was shortened by 3 bases and J by 4 bases, with 7 bases between the two germline ends. Germline V gives CDR1 LNHDA, CDR2 SQIVND (reference sequence). The CDR3 DNA is TGTGCCAGTAGTATTAGGGTAAATCAGCCCCAGCATTTT. Amino acid sequence: CASSIRVNQPQHF.

This clone came up a few times. This chain uses TRBV10-1 with TRBJ2-1, with D uncertain. The germline V gene encodes CDR1 WNHNN and CDR2 SYGVQD (reference sequence). V was pared by 6 bases and J by 4 bases, with 13 bases between. The CDR3 length is 14 residues. CDR3 coding DNA: TGCGCCAGCAGAGCCCCGAGATCATACAATGAGCAGTTCTTC. Translated: CASRAPRSYNEQFF.